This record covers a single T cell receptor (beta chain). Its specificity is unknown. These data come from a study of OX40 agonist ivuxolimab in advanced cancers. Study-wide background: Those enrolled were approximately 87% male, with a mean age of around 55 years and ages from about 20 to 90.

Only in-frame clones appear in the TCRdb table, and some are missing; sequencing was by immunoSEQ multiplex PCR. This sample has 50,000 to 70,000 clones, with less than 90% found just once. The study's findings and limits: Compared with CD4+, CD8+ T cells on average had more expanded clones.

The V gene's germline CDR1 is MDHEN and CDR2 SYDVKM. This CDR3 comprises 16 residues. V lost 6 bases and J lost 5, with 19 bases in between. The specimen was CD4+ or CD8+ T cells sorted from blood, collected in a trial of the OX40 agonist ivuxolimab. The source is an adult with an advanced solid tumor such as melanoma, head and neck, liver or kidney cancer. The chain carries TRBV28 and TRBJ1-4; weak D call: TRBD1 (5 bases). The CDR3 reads CASRATGPRLNEKLFF. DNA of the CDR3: TGTGCCAGCAGGGCGACGGGACCTCGGTTAAATGAAAAACTGTTTTTT.